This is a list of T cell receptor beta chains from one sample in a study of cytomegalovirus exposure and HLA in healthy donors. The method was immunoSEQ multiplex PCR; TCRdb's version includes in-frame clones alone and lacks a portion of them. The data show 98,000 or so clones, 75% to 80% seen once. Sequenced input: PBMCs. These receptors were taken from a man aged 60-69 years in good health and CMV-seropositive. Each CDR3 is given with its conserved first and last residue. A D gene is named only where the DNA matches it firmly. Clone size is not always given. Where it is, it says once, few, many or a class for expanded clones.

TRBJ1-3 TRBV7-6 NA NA CASSSRDVNTIYF TGTGCCAGCAGCTCCCGGGATGTAAACACCATATATTTT
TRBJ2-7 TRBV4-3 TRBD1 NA CASSPRQGPYEQYF TGCGCCAGCAGCCCCCGACAGGGCCCCTACGAGCAGTACTTC
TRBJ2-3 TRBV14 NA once CASSQGGPDDTQYF TGTGCCAGCAGCCAGGGGGGTCCCGATGATACGCAGTATTTT
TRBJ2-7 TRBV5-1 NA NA CASSPGREGGASYEQYF TGCGCCAGCAGCCCGGGGAGGGAGGGGGGGGCCTCCTACGAGCAGTACTTC
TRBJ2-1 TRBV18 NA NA CASSPPSLYNEQFF TGTGCCAGCTCACCACCTAGCCTATACAATGAGCAGTTCTTC
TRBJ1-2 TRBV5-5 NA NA CASSSSTEGYTF TGTGCCAGCAGCTCGTCGACAGAAGGCTACACCTTC
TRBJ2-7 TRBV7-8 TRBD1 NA CASSRRTGRDEQYF TGTGCCAGCAGCCGACGGACAGGGCGAGACGAGCAGTACTTC
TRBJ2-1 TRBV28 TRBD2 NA CASSSLAGGPHEQFF TGTGCCAGCAGTTCGTTAGCGGGGGGGCCCCATGAGCAGTTCTTC
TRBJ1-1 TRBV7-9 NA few CASSLQGNTEAFF TGTGCCAGCAGCTTACAGGGGAACACTGAAGCTTTCTTT
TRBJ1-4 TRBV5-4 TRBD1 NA CASSQVTGTGDEKLFF TGCGCCAGCAGCCAAGTTACCGGGACAGGGGATGAAAAACTGTTTTTT
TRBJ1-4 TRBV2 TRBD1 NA CATGQTNEKLFF TGTGCCACGGGACAGACAAATGAAAAACTGTTTTTT
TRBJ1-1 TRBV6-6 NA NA CASSLMRGQGAFF TGTGCCAGCAGTTTGATGAGAGGACAAGGGGCTTTCTTT
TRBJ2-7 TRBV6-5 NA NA CASRSSGGLTYEQYF TGTGCCAGCAGGTCGTCGGGGGGCCTTACCTACGAGCAGTACTTC
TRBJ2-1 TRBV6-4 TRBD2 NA CASSDSTSGGVFEQFF TGTGCCAGCAGTGACTCCACTAGCGGGGGGGTTTTCGAGCAGTTCTTC
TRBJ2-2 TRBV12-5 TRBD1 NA CASGFYQGQTLTGELFF TGTGCTAGTGGTTTCTACCAGGGACAGACTCTGACCGGGGAGCTGTTTTTT
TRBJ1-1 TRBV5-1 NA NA CASSLEAMNTEAFF TGCGCCAGCAGCTTAGAGGCCATGAACACTGAAGCTTTCTTT
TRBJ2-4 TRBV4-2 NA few CASSQDSLLRDIQYF TGTGCCAGCAGCCAAGACTCGCTCCTCCGGGACATTCAGTACTTC
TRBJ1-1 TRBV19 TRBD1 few CASSTLQGDTEAFF TGTGCCAGCTCTACCCTACAGGGGGACACTGAAGCTTTCTTT
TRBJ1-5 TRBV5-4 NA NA CASSLDGQSNGMPQHF TGTGCCAGCAGCTTGGATGGACAGTCTAACGGTATGCCCCAGCATTTT
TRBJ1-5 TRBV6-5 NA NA CASSYVQGFNQPQHF TGTGCCAGCAGTTACGTCCAGGGATTCAATCAGCCCCAGCATTTT